This T cell receptor beta chain was documented in a study of T cell repertoires in cytomegalovirus infection. Across the whole study: It was the public TCR beta signatures that indicated both CMV infection and matching HLA type. The study, taken as a whole, reports: Frequencies of public TCR beta families were cumulated, and this identified carriers of CMV plus the relevant HLA. Dominating the ex vivo response were HLA-C-restricted CMV-specific TCR beta clonotypes.

The junction had 6 bases not matched to a gene; V was cut back by 5 bases and J by 3 bases. Germline V gene lookup returns CDR1 MNHEY and CDR2 SMNVEV (reference sequence). The CDR3 contains 14 residues. Via MiXCR, TCRdb re-called the reads, giving one row per CDR3 protein. The sample contains 550,000 to 850,000 distinct CDR3 sequences, roughly 36% of which appear only once. On this clonotype itself: Antigen: not known.

This sequence was found in a human donor in good health (CMV status not recorded). Some clones in this sample may be carry-over from other donors' samples. J is TRBJ2-7 and V is TRBV27; 8 bases map to TRBD1. Here the sequenced sample was cultured PBMCs, taken from culture after CMV antigen stimulation. The CDR3 sequence is CASSLTGVGYEQYF. The CDR3 DNA is TGTGCCAGCAGTCTGACAGGGGTCGGCTACGAGCAGTACTTC.